This section outlines one T cell receptor beta chain sequence together with its context. No antigen is known for it. The repertoire was sequenced with immunoSEQ multiplex PCR; TCRdb's copy has only in-frame clones and lacks some. The data contain a few hundred thousand clones, roughly 90% of them singletons. These data are taken from a study of cytomegalovirus exposure and HLA in healthy donors. Regarding the study as a whole: Later, an analysis found that TCR clusters from the first cohort tended to co-occur in the roughly 120 validation repertoires.

From germline, CDR1 is SGHRS and CDR2 YFSETQ. Trimming left V 0 bases short and J 7 bases short, with 11 bases between. CDR3 size: 14 residues. The receptor's source is a woman younger than 30 in good health and CMV-seronegative. The chain uses TRBV5-1 and TRBJ1-3; D unclear. The material sequenced was PBMCs. CDR3 DNA sequence: TGCGCCAGCAGCTTGGGGGCACACGGCAACACCATATATTTT. It yields the protein CASSLGAHGNTIYF. The full variable domain, completed using reference TRBV5-1 and TRBJ1-3, is KAGVTQTPRYLIKTRGQQVTLSCSPISGHRSVSWYQQTPGQGLQFLFEYFSETQRNKGNFPGRFSGRQFSNSRSEMNVSTLELGDSALYLCASSLGAHGNTIYFGEGSWLTVV.